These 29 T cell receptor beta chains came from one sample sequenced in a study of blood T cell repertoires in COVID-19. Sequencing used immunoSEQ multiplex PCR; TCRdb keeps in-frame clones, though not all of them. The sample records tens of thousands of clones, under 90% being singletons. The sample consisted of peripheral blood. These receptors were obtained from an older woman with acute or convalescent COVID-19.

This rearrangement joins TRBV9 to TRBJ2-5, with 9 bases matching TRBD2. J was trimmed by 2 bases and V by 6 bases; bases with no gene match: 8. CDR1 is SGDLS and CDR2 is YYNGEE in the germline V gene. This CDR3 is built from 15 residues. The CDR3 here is CASTKAGGLQETQYF. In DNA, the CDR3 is TGTGCCAGCACCAAAGCGGGGGGCTTACAAGAGACCCAGTACTTC.

The CDR3 coding sequence is TGTGCCAGCAGCCCCGGGGACAGGGTAACTTTCTTT. It codes for CASSPGDRVTFF. The chain combines TRBV3-1 (or the pseudogene TRBV3-2) with TRBJ1-1; 9 nucleotides match TRBD1. This CDR3 comprises 12 residues. The V gene's germline CDR1 is LGHDT and CDR2 YNNKEL (reference sequence). The J segment lost 12 bases and the V segment lost 4 bases, leaving 6 bases of the junction unmatched.

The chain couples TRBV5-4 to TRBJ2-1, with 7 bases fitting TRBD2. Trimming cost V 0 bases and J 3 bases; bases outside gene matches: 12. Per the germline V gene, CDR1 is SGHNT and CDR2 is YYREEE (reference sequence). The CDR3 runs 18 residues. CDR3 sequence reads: CASSLAPSTSGIYNEQFF. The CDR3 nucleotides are TGTGCCAGCAGCTTGGCCCCCTCTACAAGCGGGATCTACAATGAGCAGTTCTTC.

This chain's CDR3 is CASSKVIGSLLPRGNQPQHF. CDR3 coding DNA: TGTGCCAGCAGCAAAGTAATCGGGTCATTACTCCCAAGAGGCAATCAGCCCCAGCATTTT. The chain couples TRBV21-1 to TRBJ1-5. TRBV21-1 is a pseudogene locus. This CDR3 is 20 amino acids long.

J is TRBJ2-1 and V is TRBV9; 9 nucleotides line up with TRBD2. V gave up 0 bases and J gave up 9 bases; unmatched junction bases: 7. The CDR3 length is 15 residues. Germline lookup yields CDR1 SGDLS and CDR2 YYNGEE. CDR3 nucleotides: TGTGCCAGCAGCGTAGTTAGCGGGAGTATGAGTGAGCAGTTCTTC. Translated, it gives CASSVVSGSMSEQFF.

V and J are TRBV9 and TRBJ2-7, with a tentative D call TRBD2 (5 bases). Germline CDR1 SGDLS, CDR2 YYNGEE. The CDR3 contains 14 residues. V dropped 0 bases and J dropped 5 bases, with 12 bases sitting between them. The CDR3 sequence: CASSVGLFSDEQYF. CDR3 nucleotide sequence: TGTGCCAGCAGCGTAGGGCTATTTAGCGACGAGCAGTACTTC.

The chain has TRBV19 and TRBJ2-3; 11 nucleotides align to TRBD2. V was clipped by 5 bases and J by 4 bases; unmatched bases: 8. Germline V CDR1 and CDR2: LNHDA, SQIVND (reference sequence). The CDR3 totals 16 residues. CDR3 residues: CASSLASGGFADTQYF. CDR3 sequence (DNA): TGTGCCAGTAGTCTGGCTAGCGGGGGGTTCGCAGATACGCAGTATTTT. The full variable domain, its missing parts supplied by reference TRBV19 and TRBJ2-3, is DGGITQSPKYLFRKEGQNVTLSCEQNLNHDAMYWYRQDPGQGLRLIYYSQIVNDFQKGDIAEGYSVSREKKESFPLTVTSAQKNPTAFYLCASSLASGGFADTQYFGPGTRLTVL.

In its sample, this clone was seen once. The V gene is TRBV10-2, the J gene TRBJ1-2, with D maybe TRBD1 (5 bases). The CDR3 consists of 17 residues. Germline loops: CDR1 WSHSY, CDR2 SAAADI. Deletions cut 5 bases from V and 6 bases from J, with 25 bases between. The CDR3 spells CASSLEGAADRFHGYTF. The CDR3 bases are TGCGCCAGCAGTTTGGAAGGGGCGGCGGATCGGTTTCATGGCTACACCTTC.

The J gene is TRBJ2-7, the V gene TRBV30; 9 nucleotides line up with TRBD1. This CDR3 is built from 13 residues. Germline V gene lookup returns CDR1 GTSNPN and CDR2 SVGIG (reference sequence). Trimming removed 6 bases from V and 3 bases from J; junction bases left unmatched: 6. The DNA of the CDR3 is TGTGCCTGCTCCGGGGACAGGGACTACGAGCAGTACTTC. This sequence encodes CACSGDRDYEQYF.

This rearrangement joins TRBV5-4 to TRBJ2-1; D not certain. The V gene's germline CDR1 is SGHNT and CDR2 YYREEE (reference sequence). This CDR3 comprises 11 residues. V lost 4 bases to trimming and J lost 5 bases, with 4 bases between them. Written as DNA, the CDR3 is TGTGCCAGCAGCCTTAACAATGAGCAGTTCTTC. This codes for CASSLNNEQFF.

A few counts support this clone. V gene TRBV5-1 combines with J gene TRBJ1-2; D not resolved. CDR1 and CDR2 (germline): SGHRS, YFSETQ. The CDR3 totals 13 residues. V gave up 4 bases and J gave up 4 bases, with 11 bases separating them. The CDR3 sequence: CASSRDKSYGYTF. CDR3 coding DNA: TGCGCCAGCAGCCGAGACAAATCCTATGGCTACACCTTC.

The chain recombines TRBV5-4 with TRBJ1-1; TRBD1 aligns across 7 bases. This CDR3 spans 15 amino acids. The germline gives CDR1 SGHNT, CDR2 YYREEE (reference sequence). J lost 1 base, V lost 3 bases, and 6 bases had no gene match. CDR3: CASSYRQGQNTEAFF. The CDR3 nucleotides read TGTGCCAGCAGCTACCGACAGGGTCAGAACACTGAAGCTTTCTTT. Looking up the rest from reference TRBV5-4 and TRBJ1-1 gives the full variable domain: ETGVTQSPTHLIKTRGQQVTLRCSSQSGHNTVSWYQQALGQGPQFIFQYYREEENGRGNFPPRFSGLQFPNYSSELNVNALELDDSALYLCASSYRQGQNTEAFFGQGTRLTVV.

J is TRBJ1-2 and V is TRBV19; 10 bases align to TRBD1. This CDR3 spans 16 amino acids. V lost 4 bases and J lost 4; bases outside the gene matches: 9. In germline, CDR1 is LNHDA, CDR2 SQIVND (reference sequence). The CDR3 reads CASSKSDRGRSYGYTF. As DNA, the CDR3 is TGTGCCAGTAGTAAGTCCGACAGGGGGCGCAGCTATGGCTACACCTTC.

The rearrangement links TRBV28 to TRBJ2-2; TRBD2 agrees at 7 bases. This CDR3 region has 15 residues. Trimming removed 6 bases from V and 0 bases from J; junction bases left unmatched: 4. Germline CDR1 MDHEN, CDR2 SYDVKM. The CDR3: CASREAGANTGELFF. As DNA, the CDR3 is TGTGCCAGCAGAGAGGCGGGGGCGAACACCGGGGAGCTGTTTTTT.

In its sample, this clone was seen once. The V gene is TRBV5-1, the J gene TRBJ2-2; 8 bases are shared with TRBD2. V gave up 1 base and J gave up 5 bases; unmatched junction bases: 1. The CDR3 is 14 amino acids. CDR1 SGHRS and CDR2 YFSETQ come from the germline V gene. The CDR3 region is CASSLLAGTGELFF. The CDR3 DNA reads TGCGCCAGCAGCTTGTTAGCGGGAACCGGGGAGCTGTTTTTT. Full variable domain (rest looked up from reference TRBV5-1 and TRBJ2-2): KAGVTQTPRYLIKTRGQQVTLSCSPISGHRSVSWYQQTPGQGLQFLFEYFSETQRNKGNFPGRFSGRQFSNSRSEMNVSTLELGDSALYLCASSLLAGTGELFFGEGSRLTVL.

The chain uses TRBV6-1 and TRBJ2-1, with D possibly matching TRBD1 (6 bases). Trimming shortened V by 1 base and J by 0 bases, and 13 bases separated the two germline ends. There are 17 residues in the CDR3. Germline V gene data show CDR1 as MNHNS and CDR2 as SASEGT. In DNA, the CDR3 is TGTGCCAGCAGTGAAGTCTTAAGGGGGAGCTCCTACAATGAGCAGTTCTTC. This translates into CASSEVLRGSSYNEQFF.

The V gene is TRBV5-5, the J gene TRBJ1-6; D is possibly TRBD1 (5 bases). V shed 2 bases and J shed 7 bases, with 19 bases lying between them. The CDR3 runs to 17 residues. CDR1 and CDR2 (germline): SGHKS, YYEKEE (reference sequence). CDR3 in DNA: TGTGCCAGCAGCTTCTCCGGGGCGGGACTCTGGAATTCACCCCTCCACTTT. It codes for CASSFSGAGLWNSPLHF.

The CDR3 spells CASSLPGHLNYGYTF. In nucleotides, the CDR3 is TGTGCCAGCAGCTTACCCGGACACCTCAACTATGGCTACACCTTC. V usage is TRBV7-9 and J usage is TRBJ1-2, with D possibly being TRBD1 (5 bases). The CDR3 runs to 15 residues. The germline CDR1 and CDR2 sequences are SEHNR and FQNEAQ (reference sequence). The V and J ends lost 2 bases and 2 bases respectively, with 12 bases between them.

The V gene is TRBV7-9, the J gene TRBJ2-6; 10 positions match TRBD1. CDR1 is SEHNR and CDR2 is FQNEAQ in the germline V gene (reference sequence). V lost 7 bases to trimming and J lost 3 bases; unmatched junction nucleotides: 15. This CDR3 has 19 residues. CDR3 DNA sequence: TGTGCCAGCACTCAGCACCGGGACAGGGGAAAAGGTGGGGCCAACGTCCTGACTTTC. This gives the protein CASTQHRDRGKGGANVLTF.

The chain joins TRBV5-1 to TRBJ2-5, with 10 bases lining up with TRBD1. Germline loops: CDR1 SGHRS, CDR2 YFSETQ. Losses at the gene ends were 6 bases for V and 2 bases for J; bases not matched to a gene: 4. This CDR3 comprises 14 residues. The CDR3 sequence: CASTPGQGQETQYF. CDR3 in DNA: TGCGCCAGCACCCCGGGACAGGGGCAAGAGACCCAGTACTTC.

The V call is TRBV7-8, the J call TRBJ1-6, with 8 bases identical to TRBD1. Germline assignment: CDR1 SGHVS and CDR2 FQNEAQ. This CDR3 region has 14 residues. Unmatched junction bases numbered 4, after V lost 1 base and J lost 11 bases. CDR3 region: CASSLGTGKTPLHF. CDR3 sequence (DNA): TGTGCCAGCAGCTTAGGGACAGGGAAGACACCCCTCCACTTT.

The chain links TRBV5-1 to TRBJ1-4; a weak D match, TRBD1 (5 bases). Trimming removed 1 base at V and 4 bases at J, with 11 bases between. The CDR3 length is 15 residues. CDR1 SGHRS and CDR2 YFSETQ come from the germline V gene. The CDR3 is CASSLRWGGNEKLFF. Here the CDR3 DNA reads TGCGCCAGCAGCTTGAGATGGGGGGGTAATGAAAAACTGTTTTTT.

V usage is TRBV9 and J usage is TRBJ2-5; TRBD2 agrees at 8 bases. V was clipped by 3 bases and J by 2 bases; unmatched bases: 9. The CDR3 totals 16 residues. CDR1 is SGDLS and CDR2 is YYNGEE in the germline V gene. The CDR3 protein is CASSAPGGRIQETQYF. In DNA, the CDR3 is TGTGCCAGCAGCGCCCCGGGGGGGCGCATACAAGAGACCCAGTACTTC. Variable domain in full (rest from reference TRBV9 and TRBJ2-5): DSGVTQTPKHLITATGQRVTLRCSPRSGDLSVYWYQQSLDQGLQFLIQYYNGEERAKGNILERFSAQQFPDLHSELNLSSLELGDSALYFCASSAPGGRIQETQYFGPGTRLLVL.

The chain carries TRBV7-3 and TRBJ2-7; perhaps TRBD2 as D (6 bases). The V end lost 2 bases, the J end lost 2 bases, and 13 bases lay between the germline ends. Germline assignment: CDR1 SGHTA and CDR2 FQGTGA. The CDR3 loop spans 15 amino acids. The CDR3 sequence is CASSLGGTRTYEQYF. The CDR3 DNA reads TGTGCCAGCAGCTTAGGCGGGACTCGTACCTACGAGCAGTACTTC. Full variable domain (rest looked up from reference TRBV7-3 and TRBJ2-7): GAGVSQTPSNKVTEKGKYVELRCDPISGHTALYWYRQSLGQGPEFLIYFQGTGAADDSGLPNDRFFAVRPEGSVSTLKIQRTERGDSAVYLCASSLGGTRTYEQYFGPGTRLTVT.

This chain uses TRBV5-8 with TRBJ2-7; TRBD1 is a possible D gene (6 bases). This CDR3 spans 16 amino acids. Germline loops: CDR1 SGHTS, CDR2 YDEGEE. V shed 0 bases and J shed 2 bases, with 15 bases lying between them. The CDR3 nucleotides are TGTGCCAGCAGCTTGGGTCCAGGGGTGGAGACCTACGAGCAGTACTTC. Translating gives CASSLGPGVETYEQYF.

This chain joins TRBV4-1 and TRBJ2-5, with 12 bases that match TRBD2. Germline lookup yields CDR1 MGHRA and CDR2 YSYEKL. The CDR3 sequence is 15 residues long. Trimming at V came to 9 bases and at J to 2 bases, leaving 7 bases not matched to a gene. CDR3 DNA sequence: TGCGCCAGTAGTCTAGCGGGGGGGATTCAAGAGACCCAGTACTTC. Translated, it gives CASSLAGGIQETQYF.

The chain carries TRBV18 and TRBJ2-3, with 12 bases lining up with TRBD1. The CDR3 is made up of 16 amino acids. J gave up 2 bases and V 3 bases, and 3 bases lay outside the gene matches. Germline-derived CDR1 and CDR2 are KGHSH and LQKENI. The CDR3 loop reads CASSPGTGGHTDTQYF. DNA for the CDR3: TGTGCCAGCTCACCCGGGACAGGGGGCCACACAGATACGCAGTATTTT.

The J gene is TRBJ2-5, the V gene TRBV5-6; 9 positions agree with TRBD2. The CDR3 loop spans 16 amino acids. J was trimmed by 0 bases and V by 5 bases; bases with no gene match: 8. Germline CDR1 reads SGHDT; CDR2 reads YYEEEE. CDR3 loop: CASSQLAGAYQETQYF. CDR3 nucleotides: TGTGCCAGCAGTCAGTTAGCGGGGGCGTACCAAGAGACCCAGTACTTC.

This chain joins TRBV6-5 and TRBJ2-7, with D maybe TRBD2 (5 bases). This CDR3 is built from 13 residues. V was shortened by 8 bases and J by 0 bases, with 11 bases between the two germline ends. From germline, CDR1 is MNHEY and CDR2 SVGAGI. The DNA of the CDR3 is TGTGCCAGCCGGGATGAATTCTCCTACGAGCAGTACTTC. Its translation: CASRDEFSYEQYF.